This T cell receptor (beta chain) was identified in a study of metastatic and nonmetastatic thyroid tumors. Study-level findings and limits: According to reports, the diversity of TCR beta was significantly higher in malignant thyroid tumors than in benign nodules, and this held in both blood and tumor samples.

Regarding this clone: Its antigen is still unknown.

The entire patient cohort was treatment-naive prior to thyroid surgery. The V segment lost 1 base and the J segment 2 bases; nucleotides outside the gene matches: 8. From germline, CDR1 is MNHEY and CDR2 SMNVEV (reference sequence). The CDR3 is 16 amino acids. Via MiXCR, TCRdb re-called the PCR reads. Of roughly 8,000 clones in the sample, around 23% were seen once. The J gene is TRBJ2-7, the V gene TRBV27; 7 nucleotides line up with TRBD2. This receptor was taken from a female donor with papillary thyroid cancer or a benign thyroid nodule (not recorded which). Some clones in this sample may be carry-over from other donors' samples. The specimen sequenced was tumor tissue. The DNA for the CDR3 is TGTGCCAGCAGTTTATGCCCTAGCGGTGTTACCTACGAGCAGTACTTC. This sequence encodes CASSLCPSGVTYEQYF.